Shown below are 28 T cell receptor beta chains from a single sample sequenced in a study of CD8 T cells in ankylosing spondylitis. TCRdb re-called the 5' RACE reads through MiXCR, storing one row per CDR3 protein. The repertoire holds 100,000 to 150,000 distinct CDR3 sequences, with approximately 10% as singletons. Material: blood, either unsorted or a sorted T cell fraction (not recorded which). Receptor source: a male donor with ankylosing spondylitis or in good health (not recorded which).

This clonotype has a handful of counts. CDR3 coding DNA: TGCGCCAGCAGCCAAGTTCTCGAGACTAGCGGGAGGGCCGGGCCCGGGGAGCTGTTTTTT. Residues: CASSQVLETSGRAGPGELFF. This chain joins TRBV4-3 and TRBJ2-2, with TRBD2 matching 14 bases. In germline, CDR1 is LGHNA, CDR2 YSLEER. The J segment lost 6 bases and the V segment lost 1 base, leaving 13 bases of the junction unmatched. CDR3 size: 20 residues.

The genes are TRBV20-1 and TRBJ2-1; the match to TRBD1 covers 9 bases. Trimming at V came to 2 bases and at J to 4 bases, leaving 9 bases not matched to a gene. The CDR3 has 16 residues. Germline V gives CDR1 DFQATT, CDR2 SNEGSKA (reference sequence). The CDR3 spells CSARSLRTGDYNEQFF. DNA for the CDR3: TGCAGTGCTAGATCGCTTCGGACAGGGGATTACAATGAGCAGTTCTTC.

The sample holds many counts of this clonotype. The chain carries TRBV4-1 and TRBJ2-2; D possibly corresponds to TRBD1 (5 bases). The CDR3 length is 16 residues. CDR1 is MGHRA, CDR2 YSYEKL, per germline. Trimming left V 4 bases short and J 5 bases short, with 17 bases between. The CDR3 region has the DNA TGCGCCAGCAGCCGGACACGGACGCCGGAAACCGGGGAGCTGTTTTTT. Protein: CASSRTRTPETGELFF.

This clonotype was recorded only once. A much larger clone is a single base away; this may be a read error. The CDR3 bases are TGCGCCAGCAGCGGTGACAGGGGGGTCATTCTCTCTGGGGCCAACGTCCTGACTTTC. It translates to CASSGDRGVILSGANVLTF. The V and J genes are TRBV5-1 and TRBJ2-6; 9 bases match TRBD1. After removal of 4 bases from V and 0 bases from J, the junction contained 11 bases not matched to a gene. This CDR3 region has 19 residues. Per germline, CDR1 SGHRS and CDR2 YFSETQ.

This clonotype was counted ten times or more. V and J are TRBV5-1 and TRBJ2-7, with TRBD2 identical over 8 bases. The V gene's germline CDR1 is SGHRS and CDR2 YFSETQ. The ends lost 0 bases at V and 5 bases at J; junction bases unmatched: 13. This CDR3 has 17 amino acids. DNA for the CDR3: TGCGCCAGCAGCTTGGGGACAGCAGCGGGGGCATCTGACGAGCAGTACTTC. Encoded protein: CASSLGTAAGASDEQYF.

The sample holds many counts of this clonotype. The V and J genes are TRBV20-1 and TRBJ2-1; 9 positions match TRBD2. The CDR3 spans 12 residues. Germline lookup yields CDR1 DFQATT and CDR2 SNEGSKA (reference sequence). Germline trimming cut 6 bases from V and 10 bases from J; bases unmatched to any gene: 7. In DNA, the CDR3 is TGCAGTGCCTTCCTAGCGGGAACGGAGCAGTTCTTC. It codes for CSAFLAGTEQFF.

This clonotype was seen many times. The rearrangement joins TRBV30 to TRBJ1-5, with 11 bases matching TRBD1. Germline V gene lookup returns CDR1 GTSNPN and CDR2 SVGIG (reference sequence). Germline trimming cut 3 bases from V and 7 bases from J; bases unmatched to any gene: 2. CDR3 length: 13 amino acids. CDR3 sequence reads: CAWSRDRGQPQHF. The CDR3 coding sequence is TGTGCCTGGAGCCGGGACAGGGGGCAGCCCCAGCATTTT.

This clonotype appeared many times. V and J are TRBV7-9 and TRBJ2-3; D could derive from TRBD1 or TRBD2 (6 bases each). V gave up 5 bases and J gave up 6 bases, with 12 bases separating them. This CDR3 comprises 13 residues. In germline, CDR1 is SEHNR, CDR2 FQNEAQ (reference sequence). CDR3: CASSPWGADTQYF. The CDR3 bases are TGTGCCAGCAGCCCGTGGGGGGCCGATACGCAGTATTTT.

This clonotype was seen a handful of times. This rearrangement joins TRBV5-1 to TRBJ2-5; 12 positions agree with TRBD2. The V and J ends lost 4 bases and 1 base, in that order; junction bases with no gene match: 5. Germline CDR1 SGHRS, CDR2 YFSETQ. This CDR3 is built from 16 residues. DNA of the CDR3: TGCGCCAGCAGCCGCCGACTAGCGGGAGTCCAAGAGACCCAGTACTTC. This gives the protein CASSRRLAGVQETQYF. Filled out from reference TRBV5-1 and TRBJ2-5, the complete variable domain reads KAGVTQTPRYLIKTRGQQVTLSCSPISGHRSVSWYQQTPGQGLQFLFEYFSETQRNKGNFPGRFSGRQFSNSRSEMNVSTLELGDSALYLCASSRRLAGVQETQYFGPGTRLLVL.

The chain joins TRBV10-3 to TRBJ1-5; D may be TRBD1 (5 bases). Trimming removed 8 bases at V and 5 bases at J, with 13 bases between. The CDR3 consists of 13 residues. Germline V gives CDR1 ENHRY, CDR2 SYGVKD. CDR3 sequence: CAIPVGGDQPQHF. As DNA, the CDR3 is TGTGCCATCCCCGTTGGGGGGGATCAGCCCCAGCATTTT.

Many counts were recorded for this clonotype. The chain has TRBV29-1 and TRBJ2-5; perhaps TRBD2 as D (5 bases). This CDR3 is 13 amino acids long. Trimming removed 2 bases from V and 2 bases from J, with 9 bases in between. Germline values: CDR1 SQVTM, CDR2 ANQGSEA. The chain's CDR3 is CSVETGSQETQYF. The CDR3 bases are TGCAGCGTTGAAACGGGATCGCAAGAGACCCAGTACTTC.

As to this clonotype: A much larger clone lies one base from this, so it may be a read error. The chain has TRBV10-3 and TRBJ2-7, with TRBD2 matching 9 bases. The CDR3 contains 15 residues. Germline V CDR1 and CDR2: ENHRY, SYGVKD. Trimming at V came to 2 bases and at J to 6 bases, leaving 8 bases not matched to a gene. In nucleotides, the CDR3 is TGTGCCATCAGTGAGAGAGGGACTAGCCAAAGCGAGCAGTACTTC. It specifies CAISERGTSQSEQYF.

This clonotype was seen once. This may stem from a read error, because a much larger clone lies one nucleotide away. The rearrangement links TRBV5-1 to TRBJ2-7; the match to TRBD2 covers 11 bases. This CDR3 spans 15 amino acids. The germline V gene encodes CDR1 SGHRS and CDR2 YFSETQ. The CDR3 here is CASSLTSGSDNERYF. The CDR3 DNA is TGCGCCAGCAGCTTGACTAGCGGGAGTGACAACGAGCGGTACTTC.

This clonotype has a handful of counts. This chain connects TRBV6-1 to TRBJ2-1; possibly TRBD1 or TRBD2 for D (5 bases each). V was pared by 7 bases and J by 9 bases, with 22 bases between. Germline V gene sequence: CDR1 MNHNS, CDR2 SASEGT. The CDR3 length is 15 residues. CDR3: CASIPTGTSRGEQFF. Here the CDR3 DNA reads TGTGCCAGCATCCCCACCGGGACCTCCCGGGGTGAGCAGTTCTTC.

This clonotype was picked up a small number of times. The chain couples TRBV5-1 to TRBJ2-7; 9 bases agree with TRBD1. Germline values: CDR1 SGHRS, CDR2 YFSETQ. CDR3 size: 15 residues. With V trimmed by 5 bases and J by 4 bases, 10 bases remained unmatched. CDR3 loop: CASRGRDRDPYEQYF. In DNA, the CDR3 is TGCGCCAGCAGGGGCCGGGACAGGGACCCTTACGAGCAGTACTTC.

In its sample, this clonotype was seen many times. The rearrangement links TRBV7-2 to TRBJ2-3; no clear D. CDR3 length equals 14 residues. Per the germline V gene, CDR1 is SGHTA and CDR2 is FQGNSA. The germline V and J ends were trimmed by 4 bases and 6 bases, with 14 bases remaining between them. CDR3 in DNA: TGTGCCAGCAGCTCAACTGGGTATTTGGATACGCAGTATTTT. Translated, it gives CASSSTGYLDTQYF.

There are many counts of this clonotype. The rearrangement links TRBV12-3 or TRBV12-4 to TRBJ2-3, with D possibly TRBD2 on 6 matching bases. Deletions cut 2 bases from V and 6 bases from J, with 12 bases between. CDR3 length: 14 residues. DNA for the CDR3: TGTGCCAGCAGTTTAACGGGAGCAGGGGATACGCAGTATTTT. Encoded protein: CASSLTGAGDTQYF.

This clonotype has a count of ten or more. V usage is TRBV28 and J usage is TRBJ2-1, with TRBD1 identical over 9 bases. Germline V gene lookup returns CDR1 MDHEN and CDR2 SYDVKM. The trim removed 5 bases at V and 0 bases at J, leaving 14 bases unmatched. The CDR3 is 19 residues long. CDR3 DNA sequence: TGTGCCAGCAGTGGGAGGACAGGGGATCTCCTGAGCTCCTACAATGAGCAGTTCTTC. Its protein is CASSGRTGDLLSSYNEQFF.

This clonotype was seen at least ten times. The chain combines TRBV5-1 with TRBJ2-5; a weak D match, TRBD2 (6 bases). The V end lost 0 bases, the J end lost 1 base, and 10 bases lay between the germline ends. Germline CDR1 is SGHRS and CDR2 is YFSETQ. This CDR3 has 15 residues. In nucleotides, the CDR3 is TGCGCCAGCAGCTTGGAGACTAGTTTCCAAGAGACCCAGTACTTC. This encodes CASSLETSFQETQYF. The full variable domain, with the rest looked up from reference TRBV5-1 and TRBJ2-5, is KAGVTQTPRYLIKTRGQQVTLSCSPISGHRSVSWYQQTPGQGLQFLFEYFSETQRNKGNFPGRFSGRQFSNSRSEMNVSTLELGDSALYLCASSLETSFQETQYFGPGTRLLVL.

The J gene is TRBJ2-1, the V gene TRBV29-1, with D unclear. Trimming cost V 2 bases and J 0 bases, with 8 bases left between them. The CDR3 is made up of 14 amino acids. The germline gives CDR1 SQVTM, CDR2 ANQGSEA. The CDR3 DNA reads TGCAGCGTTGAACTTTGGGCCTCCTACAATGAGCAGTTCTTC. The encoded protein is CSVELWASYNEQFF.

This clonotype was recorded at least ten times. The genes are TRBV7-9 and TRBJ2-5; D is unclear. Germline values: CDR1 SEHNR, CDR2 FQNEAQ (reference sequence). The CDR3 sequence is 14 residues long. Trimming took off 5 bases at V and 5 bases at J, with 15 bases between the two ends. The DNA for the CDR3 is TGTGCCAGCAGCGTGATTATTACTGGGGAGACCCAGTACTTC. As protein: CASSVIITGETQYF.

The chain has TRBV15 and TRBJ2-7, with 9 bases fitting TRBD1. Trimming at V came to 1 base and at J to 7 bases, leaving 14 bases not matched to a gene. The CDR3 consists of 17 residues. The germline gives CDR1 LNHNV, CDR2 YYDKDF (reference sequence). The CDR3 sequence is CATSRGHRLRTGDEQYF. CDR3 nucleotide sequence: TGTGCCACCAGCAGAGGACACCGACTTCGGACAGGGGATGAGCAGTACTTC.

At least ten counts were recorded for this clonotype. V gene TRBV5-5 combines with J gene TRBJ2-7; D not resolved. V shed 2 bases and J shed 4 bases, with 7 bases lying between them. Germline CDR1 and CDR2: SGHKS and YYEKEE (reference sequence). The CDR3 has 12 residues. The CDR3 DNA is TGTGCCAGCAGCTTTTCTTCGTACGAGCAGTACTTC. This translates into CASSFSSYEQYF.

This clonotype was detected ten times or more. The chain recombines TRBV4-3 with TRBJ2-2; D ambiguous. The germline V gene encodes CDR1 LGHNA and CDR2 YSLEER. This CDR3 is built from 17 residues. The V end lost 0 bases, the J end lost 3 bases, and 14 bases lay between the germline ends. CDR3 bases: TGCGCCAGCAGCCAAGATACCGCGAACTACTACACCGGGGAGCTGTTTTTT. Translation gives CASSQDTANYYTGELFF.

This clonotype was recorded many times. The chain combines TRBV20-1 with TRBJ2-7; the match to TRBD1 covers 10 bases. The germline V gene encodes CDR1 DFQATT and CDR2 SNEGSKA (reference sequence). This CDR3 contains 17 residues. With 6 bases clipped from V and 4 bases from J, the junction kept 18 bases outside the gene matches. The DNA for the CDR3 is TGCAGTGCGAAGACAGGGGGCGGACTCGGCGGAGGGTACGAGCAGTACTTC. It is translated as CSAKTGGGLGGGYEQYF.

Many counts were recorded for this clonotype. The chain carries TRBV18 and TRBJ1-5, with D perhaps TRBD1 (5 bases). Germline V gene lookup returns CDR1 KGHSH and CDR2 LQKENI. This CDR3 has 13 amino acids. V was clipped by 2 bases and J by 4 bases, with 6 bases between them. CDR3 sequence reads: CASSPDRNQPQHF. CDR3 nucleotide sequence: TGTGCCAGCTCACCAGACAGAAATCAGCCCCAGCATTTT.

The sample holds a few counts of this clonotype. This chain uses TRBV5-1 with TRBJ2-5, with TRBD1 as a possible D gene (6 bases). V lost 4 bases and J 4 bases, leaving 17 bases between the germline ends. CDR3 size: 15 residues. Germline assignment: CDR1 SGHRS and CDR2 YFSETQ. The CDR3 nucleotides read TGCGCCAGCAGCCTACAGACAGGCCAGGGAGAGACCCAGTACTTC. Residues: CASSLQTGQGETQYF.

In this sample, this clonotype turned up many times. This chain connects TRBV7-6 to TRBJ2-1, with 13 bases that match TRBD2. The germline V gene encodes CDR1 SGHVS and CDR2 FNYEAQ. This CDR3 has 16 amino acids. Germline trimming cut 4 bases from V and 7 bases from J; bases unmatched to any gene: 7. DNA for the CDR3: TGTGCCAGCAGCTCGTGGACTAGCGGGAGCCGAAATGAGCAGTTCTTC. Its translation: CASSSWTSGSRNEQFF.